The 12 T cell receptor beta chains below come from one sample, sequenced in a study of breast tumors, draining lymph nodes, adjacent tissues. The lymph nodes were axillary draining lymph nodes from breast cancer patients. Each CDR3 protein is one row after TCRdb ran MiXCR on the multiplex PCR reads. In the table there are some 150,000 distinct CDR3 sequences, about a fifth of which are singletons. Sequencing was performed on axillary lymph node tissue. All receptors come from a female donor with breast cancer. Some clones in this sample may be carry-over from other donors' samples.

This clonotype was found once. One base away lies a much larger clone, so this may be a sequencing read error. This sequence joins TRBV5-4 and TRBJ2-3; D remains ambiguous. CDR3 length equals 12 residues. V lost 5 bases to trimming and J lost 8 bases, with 12 bases between them. CDR1 is SGHNT and CDR2 is YYREEE in the germline V gene (reference sequence). Here the CDR3 reads CASRLGSGTQYF. The CDR3 DNA is TGTGCCAGCAGACTGGGCTCCGGTACGCAGTATTTT.

This clonotype was picked up many times. The chain has TRBV6-2 or TRBV6-3 and TRBJ2-7; 8 bases align to TRBD2. Germline V gene sequence: CDR1 MNHEY, CDR2 SVGEGT. The trim removed 4 bases at V and 4 bases at J, leaving 15 bases unmatched. This CDR3 has 17 amino acids. The CDR3 protein is CASSFNPLRAGVYEQYF. The CDR3 DNA is TGTGCCAGCAGTTTTAACCCTCTCAGAGCGGGAGTATACGAGCAGTACTTC.

In nucleotides, the CDR3 is TGTGCCAGCAGTGGACGGACAGGGGGCTTCAATCAGCCCCAGCATTTT. Encoded protein: CASSGRTGGFNQPQHF. The chain combines TRBV28 with TRBJ1-5; the match to TRBD1 covers 11 bases. With V trimmed by 5 bases and J by 3 bases, 6 bases remained unmatched. CDR3 length: 16 amino acids. Germline values: CDR1 MDHEN, CDR2 SYDVKM.

This clonotype was seen repeatedly, ten times or more. V usage is TRBV9 and J usage is TRBJ2-2; 10 bases agree with TRBD2. V lost 3 bases, J lost 1 base, and 0 bases stayed unmatched. Germline loops: CDR1 SGDLS, CDR2 YYNGEE. The CDR3 loop spans 15 amino acids. The chain's CDR3 is CASSGLAGNTGELFF. The CDR3 nucleotides read TGTGCCAGCAGCGGACTAGCGGGGAACACCGGGGAGCTGTTTTTT.

At least ten counts were recorded for this clonotype. The chain joins TRBV6-1 to TRBJ1-4; 7 positions match TRBD1. Trimming took 7 bases from V and 5 from J; bases not matched to a gene: 7. The CDR3 has 14 amino acids. Germline V gene data show CDR1 as MNHNS and CDR2 as SASEGT. CDR3 sequence: CASMGGQRNEKLFF. The CDR3 coding sequence is TGTGCCAGCATGGGGGGACAGCGGAATGAAAAACTGTTTTTT.

This clonotype was observed at least ten times. The chain links TRBV11-2 to TRBJ2-5; possibly TRBD1 or TRBD2 for D (5 bases each). Trimming left V 2 bases short and J 5 bases short, with 15 bases between. This CDR3 region has 15 residues. Germline assignment: CDR1 SGHAT and CDR2 FQNNGV. For the CDR3, the DNA is TGTGCCAGCAGCTTAATGGGGGTCCTGACGGAGACCCAGTACTTC. Amino acids: CASSLMGVLTETQYF.

This clonotype showed up many times. The chain couples TRBV14 to TRBJ2-1; 9 nucleotides match TRBD1. The germline V gene has CDR1 SGHDN and CDR2 FVKESK. V gave up 3 bases and J gave up 0 bases; unmatched junction bases: 18. The CDR3 spans 21 residues. DNA for the CDR3: TGTGCCAGCAGCCATACCCGGGACAGGGCTCGAAAAAGTCACTCCTACAATGAGCAGTTCTTC. Amino acid sequence: CASSHTRDRARKSHSYNEQFF.

The rearrangement joins TRBV19 to TRBJ2-4, with 8 bases lining up with TRBD2. Trimming took 6 bases from V and 4 from J; bases not matched to a gene: 11. There are 16 residues in the CDR3. Germline V CDR1 and CDR2: LNHDA, SQIVND (reference sequence). CDR3 region: CASRNSGGAEKNIQYF. The CDR3 DNA reads TGTGCCAGTAGGAATTCGGGGGGGGCGGAAAAAAACATTCAGTACTTC.

This clonotype was picked up many times. The chain joins TRBV28 to TRBJ2-1; 10 bases are a match to TRBD2. The trim removed 1 base at V and 8 bases at J, leaving 5 bases unmatched. The CDR3 is 15 amino acids. Germline V gives CDR1 MDHEN, CDR2 SYDVKM. CDR3 in DNA: TGTGCCAGCAGTTTATCTAGCGGGAGTAGCGATGAGCAGTTCTTC. This gives the protein CASSLSSGSSDEQFF.

At least ten counts were recorded for this clonotype. The chain combines TRBV4-2 with TRBJ1-3; D is ambiguous. V dropped 0 bases and J dropped 0 bases, with 9 bases sitting between them. Germline-derived CDR1 and CDR2 are LGHNA and YNFKEQ. The CDR3 length is 16 residues. CDR3 sequence: CASSQDLRVSGNTIYF. CDR3 nucleotides: TGTGCCAGCAGCCAAGATCTAAGGGTCTCTGGAAACACCATATATTTT.

This clonotype showed up many times. The rearrangement joins TRBV7-8 to TRBJ2-2, with TRBD2 matching 11 bases. V shed 3 bases and J 4 bases; nucleotides not matched to a gene: 4. The CDR3 contains 16 residues. Germline V gene data show CDR1 as SGHVS and CDR2 as FQNEAQ. CDR3 sequence reads: CASSFTSGSPTGELFF. The CDR3 DNA follows: TGTGCCAGCAGCTTCACTAGCGGGAGCCCCACCGGGGAGCTGTTTTTT.

In the case of this clonotype: A clone one base away is much larger, so this may be a read error. The CDR3 loop reads CGATSGLADNEQFF. The DNA for the CDR3 is TGCGGTGCTACCTCGGGACTAGCGGACAATGAGCAGTTCTTC. The genes are TRBV20-1 and TRBJ2-1, with 11 bases matching TRBD2. The CDR3 is 14 amino acids. From germline, CDR1 is DFQATT and CDR2 SNEGSKA (reference sequence).